The sequence of this T cell receptor (beta chain) was determined in a study of blood T cell repertoires in COVID-19. Overall study: The United States, Italy and Spain supplied acute and convalescent COVID-19 samples. In each case, the material was cDNA or gDNA derived from T cells, B-cell-depleted T cells, or PBMCs.

This clone was seen only a few times. Original data processing: The authors estimated nucleated cell counts from reference gene primer amplification. TCRdb keeps only in-frame clones here, not all; method: immunoSEQ multiplex PCR. The DNA gave D and trimming, while V, J and clone size come from that table. This sample yields 70,000 to 100,000 clones, of which roughly 88% are seen a single time; nearly 45% belongs to the top ten. V shed 5 bases and J 8 bases; nucleotides not matched to a gene: 5. CDR1 is SGHTA, CDR2 FQGTGA, per germline. The CDR3 has 13 residues. The sample consisted of peripheral blood. The V and J genes are TRBV7-3 and TRBJ2-3; the match to TRBD2 covers 9 bases. The TCR comes from a human donor in a cohort sampled during active COVID-19. The CDR3 DNA sequence: TGTGCCAGCAGCCCCAATAGCGGGGGTACGCAGTATTTT. Translated, it gives CASSPNSGGTQYF.